This TCR beta chain emerged from a study of blood T cell repertoires in COVID-19. This CDR3 contains 15 residues. Germline assignment: CDR1 MDHEN and CDR2 SYDVKM. Losses at the gene ends were 7 bases for V and 3 bases for J; bases not matched to a gene: 10. This clone is medium-sized in the sample. In the study's own analysis: Amplification with reference gene primers provided the estimates of nucleated cell counts. Clones were sequenced by immunoSEQ multiplex PCR, and TCRdb holds only the in-frame ones, with some missing. That table furnishes V, J and clone size, whereas the DNA furnished D and trimming. Of about 92,000 clones in the sample, 80% were seen once.

This clonotype was obtained from a woman between 70 and 85 years old with acute or convalescent COVID-19. What was sequenced was peripheral blood. The chain has TRBV28 and TRBJ1-2; TRBD1 agrees at 8 bases. CDR3 in DNA: TGTGCCAGCACCTCTCCCGCAGGGGGCGACTATGGCTACACCTTC. This codes for CASTSPAGGDYGYTF.